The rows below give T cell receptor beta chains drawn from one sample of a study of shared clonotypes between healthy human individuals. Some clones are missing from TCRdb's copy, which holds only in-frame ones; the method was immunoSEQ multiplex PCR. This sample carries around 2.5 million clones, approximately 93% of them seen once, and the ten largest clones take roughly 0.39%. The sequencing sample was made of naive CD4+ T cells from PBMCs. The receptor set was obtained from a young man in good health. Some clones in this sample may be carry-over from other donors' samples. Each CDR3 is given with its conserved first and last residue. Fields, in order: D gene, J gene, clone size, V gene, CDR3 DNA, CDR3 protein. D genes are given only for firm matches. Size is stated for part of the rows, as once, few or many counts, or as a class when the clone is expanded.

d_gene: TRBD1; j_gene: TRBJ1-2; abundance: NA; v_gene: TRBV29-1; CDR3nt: TGCAGCGTTGAATCCAGTAGGGACAGGGGTGGCTACACCTTC; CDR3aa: CSVESSRDRGGYTF
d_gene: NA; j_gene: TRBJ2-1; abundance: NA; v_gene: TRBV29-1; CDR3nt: TGCAGCGCCCGAGGGACTTCACAATACAATGAGCAGTTCTTC; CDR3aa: CSARGTSQYNEQFF
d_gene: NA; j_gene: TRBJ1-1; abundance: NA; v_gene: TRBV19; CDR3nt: TGTGCCAGTAGTATCCAGAGGGCGTCTGAAGCTTTCTTT; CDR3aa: CASSIQRASEAFF
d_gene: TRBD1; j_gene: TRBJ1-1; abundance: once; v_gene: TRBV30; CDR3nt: TGTGCCTGGGGTGACAGGGGCTCTGAAGCTTTCTTT; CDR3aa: CAWGDRGSEAFF
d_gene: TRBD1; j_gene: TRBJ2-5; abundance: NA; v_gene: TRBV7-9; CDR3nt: TGTGCCAGCAGCTTAGGACAGGGGGCCCAGTACTTC; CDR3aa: CASSLGQGAQYF
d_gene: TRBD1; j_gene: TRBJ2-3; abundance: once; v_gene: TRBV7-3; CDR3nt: TGTGCCAGCAGCCTTGACAGGGAAGCAGATACGCAGTATTTT; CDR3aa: CASSLDREADTQYF
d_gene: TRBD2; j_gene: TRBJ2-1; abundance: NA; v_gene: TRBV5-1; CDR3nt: TGCGCCAGCAGCCGCGATTGGACTAGCGGGACAGATGAGCAGTTCTTC; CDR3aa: CASSRDWTSGTDEQFF
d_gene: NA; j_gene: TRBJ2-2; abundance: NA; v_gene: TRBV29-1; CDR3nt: TGCAGCGTTGAAAAACGGACAAACACCGGGGAGCTGTTTTTT; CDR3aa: CSVEKRTNTGELFF
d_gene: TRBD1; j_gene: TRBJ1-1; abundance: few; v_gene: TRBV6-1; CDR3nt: TGTGCCAGCAGACAGGGGGCAATCACTGAAGCTTTCTTT; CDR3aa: CASRQGAITEAFF
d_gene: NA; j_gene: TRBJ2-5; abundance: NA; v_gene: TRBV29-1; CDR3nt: TGCGGCGTCGTCACACCTTATCAAGAGACCCAGTACTTC; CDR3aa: CGVVTPYQETQYF
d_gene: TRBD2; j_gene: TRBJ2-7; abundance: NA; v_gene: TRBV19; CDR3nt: TGTGCCAGTAGTATGCGGCGGGAGTCCTACGAGCAGTACTTC; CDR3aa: CASSMRRESYEQYF
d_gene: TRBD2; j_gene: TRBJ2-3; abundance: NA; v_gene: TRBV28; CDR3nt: TGTGCCGGCGGGACTAGCGGGATTTTCACAGATACGCAGTATTTT; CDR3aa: CAGGTSGIFTDTQYF
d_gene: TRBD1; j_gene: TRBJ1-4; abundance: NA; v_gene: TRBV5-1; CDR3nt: TGCGCCAGCAGACCAGACAGGGGTCATGAAAAACTGTTTTTT; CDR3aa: CASRPDRGHEKLFF
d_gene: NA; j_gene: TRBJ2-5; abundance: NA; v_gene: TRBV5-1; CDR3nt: TGCGCCAGCAGCTTGGGAGGGACACCTCAAGAGACCCAGTACTTC; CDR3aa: CASSLGGTPQETQYF
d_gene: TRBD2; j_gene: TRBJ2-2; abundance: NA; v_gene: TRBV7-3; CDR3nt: TGTGCCAGCACCAATCAGGCGGGAGCTCCCGGGGAGCTGTTTTTT; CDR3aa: CASTNQAGAPGELFF
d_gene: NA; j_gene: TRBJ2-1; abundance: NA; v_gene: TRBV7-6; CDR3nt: TGTGCCAGCAGCTTAGGCCAGAACAATGAGCAGTTCTTC; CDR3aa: CASSLGQNNEQFF
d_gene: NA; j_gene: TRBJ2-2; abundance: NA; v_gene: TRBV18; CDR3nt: TGTGCCAGCTCACCGTTATTAAACACCGGGGAGCTGTTTTTT; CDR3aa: CASSPLLNTGELFF
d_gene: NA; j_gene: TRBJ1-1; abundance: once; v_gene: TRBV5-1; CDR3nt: TGCGCCAGCAGCTTGGCCGGGTCGCAGGGGTGGACTGAAGCTTTCTTT; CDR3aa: CASSLAGSQGWTEAFF
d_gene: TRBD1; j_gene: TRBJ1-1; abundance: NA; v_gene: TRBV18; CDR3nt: TGTGCCAGCTCTCCGGGACAGCAAATGAACACTGAAGCTTTCTTT; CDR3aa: CASSPGQQMNTEAFF
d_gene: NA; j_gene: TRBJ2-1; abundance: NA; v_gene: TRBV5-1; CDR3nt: TGCGCCAGCAGCGGCCCCGGACAGAGCTACAATGAGCAGTTCTTC; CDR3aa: CASSGPGQSYNEQFF
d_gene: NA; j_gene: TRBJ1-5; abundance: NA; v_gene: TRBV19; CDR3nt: TGTGCCAGTAGTAGAGGTGGGGCGCCCCAGCATTTT; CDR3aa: CASSRGGAPQHF
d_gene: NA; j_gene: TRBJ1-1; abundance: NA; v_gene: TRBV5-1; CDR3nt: TGCGCCAGCAGCTTGGCCATCCCGCAGGCGAACACTGAAGCTTTCTTT; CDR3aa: CASSLAIPQANTEAFF
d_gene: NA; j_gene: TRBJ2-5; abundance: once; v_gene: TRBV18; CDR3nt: TGTGCCAGCTCACCACTCCGCTCCCGGACAGAGAAGACTCGACCTCAAGAGACCCAGTACTTC; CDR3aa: CASSPLRSRTEKTRPQETQYF
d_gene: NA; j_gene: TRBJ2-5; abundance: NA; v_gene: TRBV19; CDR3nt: TGTGCCAGTAACCCAGGGGCAGGGTCAGAGACCCAGTACTTC; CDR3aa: CASNPGAGSETQYF
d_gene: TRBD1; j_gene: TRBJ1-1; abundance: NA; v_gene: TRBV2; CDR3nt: TGTGCCAGCAGCAGACAGGGGAACACTGAAGCTTTCTTT; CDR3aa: CASSRQGNTEAFF
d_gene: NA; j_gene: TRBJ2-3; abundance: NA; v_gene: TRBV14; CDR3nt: TGTGCCAGCAGCCAAGATCATTTCCAGGGTGGGGATACGCAGTATTTT; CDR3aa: CASSQDHFQGGDTQYF
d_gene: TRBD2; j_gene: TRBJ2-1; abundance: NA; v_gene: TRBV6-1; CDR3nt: TGTGCCAGCAAACGGACTAGCGGTGCTCCCGGAGAGCAGTTCTTC; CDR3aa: CASKRTSGAPGEQFF
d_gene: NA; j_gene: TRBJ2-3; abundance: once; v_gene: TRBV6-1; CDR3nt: TGTGCCAGCAGCGCCCCCGGACGAACAACAGATACGCAGTATTTT; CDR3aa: CASSAPGRTTDTQYF
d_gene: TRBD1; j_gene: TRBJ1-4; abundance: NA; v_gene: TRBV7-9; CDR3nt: TGTGCCAGCAGCCATGAACAGGGGGCGCGCGAAAAACTGTTTTTT; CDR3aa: CASSHEQGAREKLFF
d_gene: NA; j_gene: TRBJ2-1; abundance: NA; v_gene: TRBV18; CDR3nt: TGTGCCAGCTCACCAGGCCAGAATAGCAATAATGAGCAGTTCTTC; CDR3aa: CASSPGQNSNNEQFF
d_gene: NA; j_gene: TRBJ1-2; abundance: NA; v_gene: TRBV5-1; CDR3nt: TGCGCCAGCAGCTTGGAGCCTGAGGTATGGAGAGGCTACACCTTC; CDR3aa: CASSLEPEVWRGYTF
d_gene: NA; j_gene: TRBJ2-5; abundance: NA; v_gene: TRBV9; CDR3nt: TGTGCCAGCAGCATCAGGGGAGGGACCTCGGGGGAGACCCAGTACTTC; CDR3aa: CASSIRGGTSGETQYF
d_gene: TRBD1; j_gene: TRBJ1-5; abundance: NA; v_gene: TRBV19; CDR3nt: TGTGCCAGTAGTATAAGGGACAGGGGGCTCTATCAGCCCCAGCATTTT; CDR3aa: CASSIRDRGLYQPQHF
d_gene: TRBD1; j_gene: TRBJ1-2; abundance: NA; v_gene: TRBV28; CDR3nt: TGTGCCAGCAAAAGACAGGGACAGTATGGCTACACCTTC; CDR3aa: CASKRQGQYGYTF
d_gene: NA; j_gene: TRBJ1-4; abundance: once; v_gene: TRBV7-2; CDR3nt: TGTGCCAGTTCCAAGGGGTCCGAAAAACTGTTTTTT; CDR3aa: CASSKGSEKLFF
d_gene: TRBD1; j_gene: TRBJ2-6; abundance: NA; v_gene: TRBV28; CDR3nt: TGTGCCAGCAGTTCCCAGGGGGCTGGGGCCAACGTCCTGACTTTC; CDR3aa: CASSSQGAGANVLTF
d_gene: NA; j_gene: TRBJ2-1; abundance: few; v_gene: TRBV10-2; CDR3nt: TGCGCCAGCAGTGAGTTAACGGCCTACAATGAGCAGTTCTTC; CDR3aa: CASSELTAYNEQFF
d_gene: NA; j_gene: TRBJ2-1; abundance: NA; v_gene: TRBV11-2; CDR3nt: TGTGCCAGCAGCTTAGTAACGGGGGGCGGAGATGAGCAGTTCTTC; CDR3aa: CASSLVTGGGDEQFF
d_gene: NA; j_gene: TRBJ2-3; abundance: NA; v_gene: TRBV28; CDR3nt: TGTGCCAGCAGTTTTCGGGACCGGGGTACGCAGTATTTT; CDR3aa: CASSFRDRGTQYF
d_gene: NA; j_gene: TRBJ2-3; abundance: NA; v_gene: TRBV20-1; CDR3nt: TGCAGTGCGAGGAAAGATACGCAGTATTTT; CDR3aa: CSARKDTQYF
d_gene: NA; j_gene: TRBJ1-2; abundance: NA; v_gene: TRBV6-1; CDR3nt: TGTGCCAGCAGTGAAGGCAGGGGAGCCTATGGCTACACCTTC; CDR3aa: CASSEGRGAYGYTF
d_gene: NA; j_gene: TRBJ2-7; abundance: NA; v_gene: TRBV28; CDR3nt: TGTGCCAGCAGTATGGCCGGCACGGGCTCCTACGAGCAGTACTTC; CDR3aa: CASSMAGTGSYEQYF
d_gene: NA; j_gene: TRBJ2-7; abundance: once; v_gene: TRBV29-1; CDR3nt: TGCAGCGTGATGACTACAACCTACGAGCAGTACTTC; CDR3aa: CSVMTTTYEQYF
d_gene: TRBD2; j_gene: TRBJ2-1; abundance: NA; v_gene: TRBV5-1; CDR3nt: TGCGCCAGCAGCTGGACTAGCGGGAATGTCGGTGAGCAGTTCTTC; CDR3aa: CASSWTSGNVGEQFF
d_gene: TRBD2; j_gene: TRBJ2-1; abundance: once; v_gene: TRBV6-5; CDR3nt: TGTGCCAGCAGTTACGGGCTAGCGGCAGGTGGAGAGCAGTTCTTC; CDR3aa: CASSYGLAAGGEQFF
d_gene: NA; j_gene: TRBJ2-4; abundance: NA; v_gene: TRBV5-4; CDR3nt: TGTGCCAGCAGCTCGGGGGAGAATGCCAAAAACATTCAGTACTTC; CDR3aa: CASSSGENAKNIQYF
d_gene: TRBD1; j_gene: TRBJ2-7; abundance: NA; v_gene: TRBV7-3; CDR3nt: TGTGCCAGCAGCTTTGACAGGGGGTCCTACGAGCAGTACTTC; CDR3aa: CASSFDRGSYEQYF
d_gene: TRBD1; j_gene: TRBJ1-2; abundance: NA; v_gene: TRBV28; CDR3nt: TGTGCCAGCAGACCGACAGGGGGCGATGGCTACACCTTC; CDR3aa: CASRPTGGDGYTF
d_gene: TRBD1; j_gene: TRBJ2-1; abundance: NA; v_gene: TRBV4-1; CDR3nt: TGCGCCAGCAGCCAAGGGGACAGCTTGAATGAGCAGTTCTTC; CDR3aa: CASSQGDSLNEQFF
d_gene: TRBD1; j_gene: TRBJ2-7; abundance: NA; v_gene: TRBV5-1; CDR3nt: TGCGCCAGCAGCCCTCGGACAGGCAGCTCCTACGAGCAGTACTTC; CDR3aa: CASSPRTGSSYEQYF
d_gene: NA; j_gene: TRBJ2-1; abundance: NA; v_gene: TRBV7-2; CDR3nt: TGTGCCAGCAGCTTAGACGGGCCCGACAATGAGCAGTTCTTC; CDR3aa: CASSLDGPDNEQFF
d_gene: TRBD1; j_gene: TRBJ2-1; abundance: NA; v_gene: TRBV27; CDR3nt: TGTGCCAGCAGTCAACTGGCGGGACAGGTCTACAATGAGCAGTTCTTC; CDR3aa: CASSQLAGQVYNEQFF
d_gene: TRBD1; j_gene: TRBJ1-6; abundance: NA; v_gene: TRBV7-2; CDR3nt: TGTGCCAGCAGCTTAGGCAGGGGGCTCACCTATAATTCACCCCTCCACTTT; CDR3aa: CASSLGRGLTYNSPLHF
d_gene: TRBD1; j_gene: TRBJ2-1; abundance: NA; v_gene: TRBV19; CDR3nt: TGTGCCAGCAAACTACAACGGACAGGGGGGGAAAGGCAGTTCTTC; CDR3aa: CASKLQRTGGERQFF
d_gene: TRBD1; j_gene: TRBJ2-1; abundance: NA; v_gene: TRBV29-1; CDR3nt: TGCAGCGTTGAAGAAAGACAGGGAAATGAGCAGTTCTTC; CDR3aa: CSVEERQGNEQFF
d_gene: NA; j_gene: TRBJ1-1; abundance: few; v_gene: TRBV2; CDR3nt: TGTGCCAGCAGCGCCCCATTGAACCTTGGGGCGGAAGCTTTCTTT; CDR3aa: CASSAPLNLGAEAFF
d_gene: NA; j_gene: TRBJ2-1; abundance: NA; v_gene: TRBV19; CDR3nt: TGTGCCAGCAATACGCTACTAGGGCATAATGAGCAGTTCTTC; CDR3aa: CASNTLLGHNEQFF
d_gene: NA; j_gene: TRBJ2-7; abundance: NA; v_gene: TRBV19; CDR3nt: TGTGCCAGTAGTACTTACTCCGGGACAAGGAGCTCCTACGAGCAGTACTTC; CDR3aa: CASSTYSGTRSSYEQYF